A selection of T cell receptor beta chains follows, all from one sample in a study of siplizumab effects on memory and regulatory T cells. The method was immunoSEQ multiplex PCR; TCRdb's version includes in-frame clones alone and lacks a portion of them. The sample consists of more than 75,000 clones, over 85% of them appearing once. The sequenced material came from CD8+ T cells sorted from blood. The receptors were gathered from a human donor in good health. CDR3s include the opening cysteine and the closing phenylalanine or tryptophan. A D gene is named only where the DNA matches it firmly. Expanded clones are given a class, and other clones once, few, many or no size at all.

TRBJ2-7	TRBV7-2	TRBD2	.	CASSSVTSGSSYEQYF	TGTGCCAGCAGCTCAGTGACTAGCGGGTCCTCCTACGAGCAGTACTTC
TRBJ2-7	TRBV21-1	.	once	CASSNGGGGEGAYEQYF	TGTGCCAGCAGCAACGGGGGTGGTGGGGAGGGCGCCTACGAGCAGTACTTC
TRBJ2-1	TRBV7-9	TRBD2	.	CASRNPGLASYNEQFF	TGTGCCAGCAGAAACCCTGGACTAGCGTCATACAATGAGCAGTTCTTC
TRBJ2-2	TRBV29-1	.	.	CSVETGITGELFF	TGCAGCGTTGAGACAGGAATCACCGGGGAGCTGTTTTTT
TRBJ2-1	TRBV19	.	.	CASSINFGVYNEQFF	TGTGCCAGTAGTATCAATTTTGGGGTCTACAATGAGCAGTTCTTC
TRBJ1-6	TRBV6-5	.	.	CASSTQVDNSPLHF	TGTGCCAGCAGTACGCAAGTCGATAATTCACCCCTCCACTTT
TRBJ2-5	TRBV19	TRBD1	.	CASSIDDRAIETQYF	TGTGCCAGTAGTATTGATGACAGGGCTATCGAGACCCAGTACTTC
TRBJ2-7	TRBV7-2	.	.	CASSLEAGSYEQYF	TGTGCCAGCAGCTTAGAGGCGGGTTCCTACGAGCAGTACTTC
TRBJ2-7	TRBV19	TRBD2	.	CASSDGLANEQYF	TGTGCCAGTAGTGACGGACTAGCAAACGAGCAGTACTTC
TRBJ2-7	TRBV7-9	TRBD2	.	CASSQNWSPLAGYEQYF	TGTGCCAGCAGCCAAAACTGGTCCCCACTAGCGGGATACGAGCAGTACTTC
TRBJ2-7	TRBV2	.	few	CASSTEDEQYF	TGTGCCAGCTCGACAGAGGACGAGCAGTACTTC
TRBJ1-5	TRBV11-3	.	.	CASSSSGHLNQPQHF	TGTGCCAGCAGCTCATCGGGACACCTTAATCAGCCCCAGCATTTT
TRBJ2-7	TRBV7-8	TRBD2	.	CASSLVRGASGYEQYF	TGTGCCAGCAGCTTAGTGCGAGGGGCTAGCGGATACGAGCAGTACTTC
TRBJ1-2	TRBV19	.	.	CASDGVSGGSYTF	TGTGCCAGTGACGGCGTTAGTGGAGGAAGCTACACCTTC
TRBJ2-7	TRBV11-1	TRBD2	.	CASSLSGSSYEQYF	TGTGCCAGCAGCCTTAGCGGGAGCTCCTACGAGCAGTACTTC
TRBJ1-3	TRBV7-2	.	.	CASSLSQAPSGNTIYF	TGTGCCAGCAGCTTATCCCAGGCCCCCTCTGGAAACACCATATATTTT
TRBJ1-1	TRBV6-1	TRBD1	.	CASSEVKGGGVGTEAFF	TGTGCCAGCAGTGAAGTTAAGGGAGGGGGCGTGGGCACTGAAGCTTTCTTT
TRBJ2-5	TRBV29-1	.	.	CSAKTGVETQYF	TGCAGCGCAAAGACAGGTGTGGAGACCCAGTACTTC